The clone carrying this T cell receptor beta chain was found many times. The antigen is unknown. Amplified TCR beta CDR3 regions came from RNA transcripts. HTBI primers were the set used in a first-round RT-PCR of the TCR CDR3. Each CDR3 protein gets one entry after TCRdb re-called the multiplex PCR reads with MiXCR. In the table there are roughly 420,000 distinct CDR3 sequences, more than 15% of which are singletons. The sample belongs to a study of T cells in Graves' hyperthyroidism and ophthalmopathy. Study-wide findings and caveats: Most thyroid clonotypes expanded above 0.001 were also detected in blood.

CDR3 size: 14 residues. V dropped 0 bases and J dropped 2 bases, with 8 bases sitting between them. The germline CDR1 and CDR2 sequences are SGHTS and YDEGEE. This chain uses TRBV5-8 with TRBJ1-1; D ambiguous. This TCR came from a woman between 18 and 30 years old with Graves' hyperthyroidism. The material sequenced was blood. CDR3 DNA: TGTGCCAGCAGCTTGGTTTCTTTAAACACTGAAGCTTTCTTT. The encoded protein is CASSLVSLNTEAFF. Looking up the rest from reference TRBV5-8 and TRBJ1-1 gives the full variable domain: EAGVTQSPTHLIKTRGQQATLRCSPISGHTSVYWYQQALGLGLQFLLWYDEGEERNRGNFPPRFSGRQFPNYSSELNVNALELEDSALYLCASSLVSLNTEAFFGQGTRLTVV.